This T cell receptor (beta chain) was identified during a study of T cell clonality in common variable immunodeficiency. Study results and caveats: Reportedly, TCR beta sequences from common variable immunodeficiency showed fewer deletions and N-nucleotide insertions.

This clone was counted at least ten times. Its target is not known. Read coverage stops 3 residues before the CDR3 terminus; the germline J gene supplies the remainder. TCRdb's table, derived via immunoSEQ multiplex PCR, lists solely in-frame clones and lacks some. Altogether 20,000 or so clones were found in the sample, and no singletons occur. Caucasian heritage predominated among both patients and controls. CVID subjects had received replacement immunoglobulin for at least one year. No CVID subject was ill or on immunomodulatory drugs when sampled. The V gene end was trimmed by 0 bases and the J gene end by 6 bases; junction bases not matched to a gene: 11. CDR3 size: 16 residues. Germline CDR1 DFQATT, CDR2 SNEGSKA (reference sequence).

Sequenced input: peripheral blood mononuclear cells. This clonotype was sampled from a human donor with common variable immunodeficiency. The J gene is TRBJ2-1, the V gene TRBV20-1; 7 nucleotides line up with TRBD2. The covered CDR3 bases are TGCAGTGCTAGAGACCCTTTACGCGGGAGAGGCAATGAG. Translating it yields CSARDPLRGRGNE. The full CDR3 protein is CSARDPLRGRGNEQFF.